Described below is a single TCR beta chain sequence and its context. Its cognate antigen is unknown. The data were obtained in a study of blood T cells in healthy people across ages. Notes on the study in general: Roughly linear declines in TCR beta diversity per million T cells occurred with age. Both higher diversity and more naive CD4+ cells marked long-lived donors when set against aged donors.

Germline CDR1 SGHRS, CDR2 YFSETQ. V dropped 0 bases and J dropped 2; count of bases not matched to a gene: 4. This CDR3 region has 16 residues. Through a sample-barcoded 5' primer and a J-beta primer mix, a second PCR was run for roughly 6 to 12 cycles. Each CDR3 protein gets one entry after TCRdb re-called the 5' RACE reads with MiXCR. Here the sample spans about 780,000 distinct CDR3 sequences, around half being singletons. V is TRBV5-1 and J is TRBJ2-3, with 9 positions matching TRBD1. The clonotype originates from an older man in good health. Sequenced sample: blood. CDR3 nucleotides: TGCGCCAGCAGCTTGGGACAGGGGGGCCCCACAGATACGCAGTATTTT. It translates to CASSLGQGGPTDTQYF.